This TCR beta chain was captured by sequencing in a study of cytomegalovirus exposure and HLA in healthy donors. About the study: The Caucasian-associated ancestry cluster contained 81% of the approximately 390 genotyped donors. The study's findings and limits: Sequences of the TCR beta chain were said to predict the HLA-A and HLA-B alleles of most subjects accurately. A likely sequencing artifact accounted for one observed cluster of highly shared sequence variants.

Trimming took 9 bases from V and 7 from J; bases not matched to a gene: 14. Germline V CDR1 and CDR2: LNHDA, SQIVND (reference sequence). The CDR3 loop spans 14 amino acids. On this clone itself: Antigen specificity is unknown.

The PCR employed 60 Vbeta primers together with 13 Jbeta primers. Method: immunoSEQ multiplex PCR; TCRdb's copy keeps in-frame clones and lacks some. Its listing shows about 120,000 clones. The chain combines TRBV19 with TRBJ1-2; 7 bases agree with TRBD1. The sequence was obtained from a man aged 18-30 years in good health and CMV-seronegative. The sample consisted of PBMCs. This chain's CDR3 is CASHKATGKVGYTF. The CDR3, as DNA: TGTGCCAGCCACAAGGCGACAGGGAAAGTTGGCTACACCTTC. The full variable domain, its missing parts supplied by reference TRBV19 and TRBJ1-2, is DGGITQSPKYLFRKEGQNVTLSCEQNLNHDAMYWYRQDPGQGLRLIYYSQIVNDFQKGDIAEGYSVSREKKESFPLTVTSAQKNPTAFYLCASHKATGKVGYTFGSGTRLTVV.